Below are 12 T cell receptor beta chains sequenced from a single sample in a study of a mutant IDH1 vaccine in newly diagnosed glioma. For these TCRs, the target antigens are not known. Time point described: week 35, safety follow-up. All doses held 300 ug of mutant IDH1 20-mer peptide, with topical imiquimod. Some clones are missing from TCRdb's copy, which holds only in-frame ones; the method was immunoSEQ multiplex PCR. The sample holds around 30,000 clones; just under 80% are singletons and the top ten take 3.2%. Sequenced here: PBMCs, sampled from a glioma patient whose treatment included an IDH1 peptide vaccine. The source is a man aged 40-49 years with glioma. Some clones in this sample may be carry-over from other donors' samples.

The chain is built from TRBV19 and TRBJ2-2; a possible D gene is TRBD1 (6 bases). The CDR3 length is 14 residues. V shed 7 bases and J shed 2 bases, with 11 bases lying between them. Germline CDR1 is LNHDA and CDR2 is SQIVND (reference sequence). CDR3 bases: TGTGCCAGTAAACAGGGAGTTAACACCGGGGAGCTGTTTTTT. This codes for CASKQGVNTGELFF. Combining the CDR3 with reference TRBV19 and TRBJ2-2 gives the whole variable domain DGGITQSPKYLFRKEGQNVTLSCEQNLNHDAMYWYRQDPGQGLRLIYYSQIVNDFQKGDIAEGYSVSREKKESFPLTVTSAQKNPTAFYLCASKQGVNTGELFFGEGSRLTVL.

The chain employs TRBV19 and TRBJ1-2, with TRBD1 as a possible D gene (6 bases). This CDR3 region has 16 residues. V shed 10 bases and J shed 10 bases, with 31 bases lying between them. Germline values: CDR1 LNHDA, CDR2 SQIVND (reference sequence). CDR3 residues: CATGREGEASTGDYTF. The CDR3 bases are TGTGCCACCGGGCGGGAGGGGGAAGCTTCGACGGGGGACTACACCTTC.

The chain uses TRBV5-1 and TRBJ1-1; D unresolved. This CDR3 has 14 amino acids. Germline CDR1 reads SGHRS; CDR2 reads YFSETQ. Trimming removed 0 bases at V and 8 bases at J, with 14 bases between. CDR3 protein: CASSLGTASLEAFF. In DNA form, the CDR3 reads TGCGCCAGCAGCTTGGGGACGGCCTCCCTGGAAGCTTTCTTT.

This clone was seen only once. The chain joins TRBV7-9 to TRBJ2-7; maybe TRBD2 (7 bases). This CDR3 comprises 14 residues. Trimming pared 5 bases from V and 2 bases from J, leaving 13 bases between. The V gene's germline CDR1 is SEHNR and CDR2 FQNEAQ (reference sequence). The CDR3 coding sequence is TGTGCCAGCAGCCGGGGGGCGGAGACCTACGAGCAGTACTTC. Translating gives CASSRGAETYEQYF. The full variable domain, rest sourced from reference TRBV7-9 and TRBJ2-7, is DTGVSQNPRHKITKRGQNVTFRCDPISEHNRLYWYRQTLGQGPEFLTYFQNEAQLEKSRLLSDRFSAERPKGSFSTLEIQRTEQGDSAMYLCASSRGAETYEQYFGPGTRLTVT.

V is TRBV4-2 and J is TRBJ2-1; D ambiguous. The CDR3 loop spans 14 amino acids. CDR1 and CDR2 from the germline V gene are LGHNA and YNFKEQ. V was cut by 4 bases and J by 5 bases, with 12 bases left in between. CDR3 amino acids: CASSPEWEHNEQFF. In nucleotides, the CDR3 is TGTGCCAGCAGCCCAGAGTGGGAACACAATGAGCAGTTCTTC.

This clone occurred a few times. The chain couples TRBV7-9 to TRBJ1-2; the D is unclear. This CDR3 comprises 13 residues. Germline V gives CDR1 SEHNR, CDR2 FQNEAQ (reference sequence). With 0 bases removed from V and 7 bases from J, the gap between germline ends came to 9 bases. The CDR3, as DNA: TGTGCCAGCAGCTTAGCGACGGGCGGTGGCTACACCTTC. This encodes CASSLATGGGYTF. Full variable domain (outside the CDR3, taken from reference TRBV7-9 and TRBJ1-2): DTGVSQNPRHKITKRGQNVTFRCDPISEHNRLYWYRQTLGQGPEFLTYFQNEAQLEKSRLLSDRFSAERPKGSFSTLEIQRTEQGDSAMYLCASSLATGGGYTFGSGTRLTVV.

The J gene is TRBJ2-5, the V gene TRBV19, with 8 bases fitting TRBD2. Losses at the gene ends were 4 bases for V and 5 bases for J; bases not matched to a gene: 15. The CDR3 has 17 amino acids. Germline V gene sequence: CDR1 LNHDA, CDR2 SQIVND (reference sequence). CDR3 coding DNA: TGTGCCAGTAGTAAAGGAGGAGTAGCGGGGATTGTCGAGACCCAGTACTTC. It yields the protein CASSKGGVAGIVETQYF.

The chain has TRBV5-1 and TRBJ1-1, with D possibly TRBD1 on 6 matching bases. This CDR3 has 14 residues. V lost 0 bases, J lost 5 bases, and 11 bases lay in between. Germline V gene lookup returns CDR1 SGHRS and CDR2 YFSETQ. The CDR3 loop reads CASSLGGAGTEAFF. CDR3 bases: TGCGCCAGCAGCTTGGGGGGGGCTGGGACTGAAGCTTTCTTT.

This chain joins TRBV2 and TRBJ2-7; weak D call: TRBD2 (6 bases). V shed 5 bases and J shed 5 bases, with 7 bases lying between them. Per germline, CDR1 SNHLY and CDR2 FYNNEI. The CDR3 has 11 amino acids. CDR3 coding DNA: TGTGCCAGCAGTTGGGAGGACGAGCAGTACTTC. Amino acid sequence: CASSWEDEQYF.

J is TRBJ1-5 and V is TRBV2; the match to TRBD1 covers 7 bases. Per the germline V gene, CDR1 is SNHLY and CDR2 is FYNNEI. The trim removed 7 bases at V and 6 bases at J, leaving 9 bases unmatched. The CDR3 covers 14 residues. CDR3 coding DNA: TGTGCCAGCAACCACGCAGGGGGAGGTCAGCCCCAGCATTTT. Translation gives CASNHAGGGQPQHF.

This rearrangement joins TRBV19 to TRBJ1-5; D is undetermined. The CDR3 runs to 15 residues. Per the germline V gene, CDR1 is LNHDA and CDR2 is SQIVND (reference sequence). V lost 2 bases and J lost 0, with 8 bases in between. CDR3 DNA: TGTGCCAGTAGTATATCGGGGTATAGCAATCAGCCCCAGCATTTT. This sequence encodes CASSISGYSNQPQHF.

This rearrangement joins TRBV6-1 to TRBJ1-2, with a tentative D call TRBD1 (6 bases). Germline CDR1 reads MNHNS; CDR2 reads SASEGT. Trimming cost V 2 bases and J 4 bases, with 11 bases left between them. There are 14 residues in the CDR3. The CDR3 is CASSERGGLYGYTF. The CDR3 nucleotides read TGTGCCAGCAGTGAACGTGGGGGCCTCTATGGCTACACCTTC.